Listed below are T cell receptor beta chains from one sample, sequenced in a study of shared clonotypes between healthy human individuals. Profiling relied on immunoSEQ multiplex PCR, and the TCRdb table lists in-frame clones only, not all of them. Of millions of clones in the sample, about 94% were seen once. The specimen sequenced was naive CD8+ T cells sorted from blood. All receptors derive from a man between 18 and 29 years old in good health. CDR3s include the opening cysteine and the closing phenylalanine or tryptophan. The D gene is left open where the match is weak. For some rows the clone size is stated as once, few or many, or as a class when expanded; others skip it.

TRBJ1-1,TRBV9,.,TRBD1,CASSPGGTGETEAFF,TGTGCCAGCAGCCCTGGGGGGACAGGGGAAACTGAAGCTTTCTTT
TRBJ1-6,TRBV4-1,.,.,CASSQDLGGLNSPLHF,TGCGCCAGCAGCCAAGATTTAGGGGGGTTAAATTCACCCCTCCACTTT
TRBJ1-5,TRBV19,.,.,CASRGRLGKAQPQHF,TGTGCCAGTAGAGGAAGGCTCGGGAAAGCTCAGCCCCAGCATTTT
TRBJ2-7,TRBV5-1,.,TRBD1,CASSQDRGHYEQYF,TGCGCCAGCAGCCAAGACAGGGGGCACTACGAGCAGTACTTC
TRBJ2-4,TRBV10-3,.,.,CAISESSVAERGDIQYF,TGTGCCATCAGTGAGTCCTCCGTAGCGGAGAGGGGAGACATTCAGTACTTC
TRBJ2-7,TRBV11-2,.,TRBD2,CASSLASGTYEQYF,TGTGCCAGCAGTCTCGCTAGCGGGACGTACGAGCAGTACTTC
TRBJ2-3,TRBV9,.,TRBD1,CASSGDRDPPDTQYF,TGTGCCAGCAGCGGAGACAGGGACCCCCCAGATACGCAGTATTTT
TRBJ2-3,TRBV7-9,.,TRBD2,CASGGASGGKESDTQYF,TGTGCCAGCGGAGGGGCTAGCGGGGGTAAGGAATCAGATACGCAGTATTTT
TRBJ1-4,TRBV7-9,.,.,CASSLSTEKLFF,TGTGCCAGCAGCTTATCAACTGAAAAACTGTTTTTT
TRBJ2-5,TRBV6-1,.,.,CASSALRGVSQETQYF,TGTGCCAGCAGTGCGCTCAGGGGCGTTTCACAAGAGACCCAGTACTTC
TRBJ2-5,TRBV11-2,.,.,CASSPGAQETQYF,TGTGCCAGCAGCCCGGGTGCTCAAGAGACCCAGTACTTC
TRBJ2-3,TRBV7-6,.,.,CASRRQSTDTQYF,TGTGCCAGCAGAAGACAGTCCACAGATACGCAGTATTTT
TRBJ2-1,TRBV6-6,.,.,CASSHTGVGNEQFF,TGTGCCAGCAGTCATACCGGGGTAGGCAATGAGCAGTTCTTC
TRBJ1-5,TRBV27,.,.,CATSGNSNQPQHF,TGTGCCACCTCGGGGAATAGCAATCAGCCCCAGCATTTT
TRBJ2-7,TRBV6-1,.,.,CASSEVGQVIYEQYF,TGTGCCAGCAGTGAAGTGGGTCAGGTCATCTACGAGCAGTACTTC
TRBJ2-7,TRBV5-4,.,.,CASSLDDAPDEQYF,TGTGCCAGCAGCTTGGATGACGCACCCGACGAGCAGTACTTC
TRBJ2-2,TRBV13,.,.,CASSSDGYLRELFF,TGTGCCAGCAGCTCGGACGGCTATTTGCGGGAGCTGTTTTTT
TRBJ2-2,TRBV27,.,TRBD1,CASTAVGTGNTGELFF,TGTGCCAGCACCGCGGTGGGGACAGGGAACACCGGGGAGCTGTTTTTT
TRBJ2-1,TRBV27,.,.,CASTSRYNEQFF,TGTGCCAGCACTAGCAGATACAATGAGCAGTTCTTC
TRBJ2-3,TRBV5-4,.,TRBD2,CASSFLVLAGATDTQYF,TGTGCCAGCAGCTTTCTCGTCCTAGCGGGAGCCACAGATACGCAGTATTTT
TRBJ2-7,TRBV4-1,.,.,CASSQDTTTYEQYF,TGCGCCAGCAGCCAAGATACGACCACCTACGAGCAGTACTTC
TRBJ1-2,TRBV5-8,.,.,CASSLPPDAYGYTF,TGTGCCAGCAGCTTGCCACCGGATGCCTATGGCTACACCTTC
TRBJ2-3,TRBV21-1,.,.,CASSLAGVTDTQYF,TGTGCCAGCAGCCTAGCGGGAGTTACAGATACGCAGTATTTT
TRBJ1-1,TRBV4-1,.,.,CASSPSGGQNTEAFF,TGCGCCAGCAGCCCCTCAGGAGGACAGAACACTGAAGCTTTCTTT
TRBJ2-3,TRBV9,.,.,CASSVGVRETDTQYF,TGTGCCAGCAGCGTAGGAGTCAGGGAAACAGATACGCAGTATTTT
TRBJ2-7,TRBV7-9,.,TRBD1,CASSLGDRGSYEQYF,TGTGCCAGCAGCTTAGGGGACAGGGGCTCCTACGAGCAGTACTTC
TRBJ1-5,TRBV21-1,few,.,CASLTGRNQPQHF,TGTGCCAGCCTGACAGGTCGAAATCAGCCCCAGCATTTT
TRBJ2-1,TRBV10-2,.,TRBD2,CASSDEGLVRNEQFF,TGCGCCAGCAGTGATGAGGGACTAGTCCGGAATGAGCAGTTCTTC
TRBJ2-7,TRBV29-1,.,.,CSVEDVSYEQYF,TGCAGCGTTGAAGACGTCTCCTACGAGCAGTACTTC
TRBJ2-3,TRBV5-4,.,TRBD2,CASSLGGLADLTDTQYF,TGTGCCAGCAGCTTGGGTGGACTAGCGGACCTCACAGATACGCAGTATTTT
TRBJ2-4,TRBV10-3,.,.,CAISDQGGQNIQYF,TGTGCCATCAGTGATCAGGGTGGACAAAACATTCAGTACTTC
TRBJ1-6,TRBV7-3,.,.,CASSLSLGTSPLHF,TGTGCCAGCAGCTTAAGTCTAGGTACTTCACCCCTCCACTTT
TRBJ2-3,TRBV10-2,.,TRBD2,CASSEPSGGTDTQYF,TGCGCCAGCAGTGAGCCTAGCGGGGGCACAGATACGCAGTATTTT
TRBJ2-3,TRBV27,.,TRBD1,CASSTGQGTDTQYF,TGTGCCAGCAGTACGGGACAGGGGACAGATACGCAGTATTTT
TRBJ2-1,TRBV7-6,.,.,CASSLAVGGSDEQFF,TGTGCCAGCAGCTTAGCTGTTGGGGGGAGCGATGAGCAGTTCTTC
TRBJ2-7,TRBV27,.,.,CASSWGLYYEQYF,TGTGCCAGCAGTTGGGGACTTTACTACGAGCAGTACTTC
TRBJ1-3,TRBV9,.,.,CASSVDGNPGNTIYF,TGTGCCAGCAGCGTAGACGGGAATCCAGGAAACACCATATATTTT
TRBJ2-1,TRBV4-3,.,TRBD2,CASSQGLAGFLDEQFF,TGCGCCAGCAGCCAAGGACTAGCGGGATTCTTGGATGAGCAGTTCTTC
TRBJ2-7,TRBV7-4,once,.,CASSPEKVTGSSYEQYF,TGTGCCAGCAGCCCCGAGAAAGTCACAGGTTCATCCTACGAGCAGTACTTC
TRBJ2-3,TRBV9,.,TRBD2,CASSVGPSGSPDTQYF,TGTGCCAGCAGCGTAGGTCCTAGCGGGAGTCCAGATACGCAGTATTTT
TRBJ2-7,TRBV11-2,.,.,CASSAPGLLVEQYF,TGTGCCAGCAGCGCCCCGGGACTCCTTGTCGAGCAGTACTTC
TRBJ2-3,TRBV27,.,.,CASSYLAGPRGPDTQYF,TGTGCCAGCAGTTACTTAGCGGGGCCAAGGGGGCCAGATACGCAGTATTTT
TRBJ2-7,TRBV5-6,.,TRBD2,CASSLVSLAAEQYF,TGTGCCAGCAGCTTGGTTTCGCTAGCGGCAGAGCAGTACTTC
TRBJ2-3,TRBV11-2,.,.,CASSFSLGAGASTDTQYF,TGTGCCAGCAGCTTTAGCCTGGGGGCAGGGGCTAGCACAGATACGCAGTATTTT
TRBJ1-5,TRBV5-1,.,TRBD1,CASSLDGDRDQPQHF,TGCGCCAGCAGCTTGGATGGGGACAGGGATCAGCCCCAGCATTTT
TRBJ2-3,TRBV6-1,.,TRBD2,CASSGREGSDTQYF,TGTGCCAGCAGTGGGCGGGAGGGTTCGGATACGCAGTATTTT
TRBJ2-7,TRBV6-5,.,.,CASSYIESYEQYF,TGTGCCAGCAGTTACATTGAGTCCTACGAGCAGTACTTC
TRBJ1-5,TRBV4-3,.,.,CASSQREGDNQPQHF,TGCGCCAGCAGCCAAAGGGAAGGGGACAATCAGCCCCAGCATTTT
TRBJ1-3,TRBV7-9,.,TRBD1,CASSPGTAGNTIYF,TGTGCCAGCAGCCCTGGGACAGCTGGAAACACCATATATTTT